The sequence of this T cell receptor (beta chain) was determined in a study of shared clonotypes between healthy human individuals. General study results and limits: Collection of samples was limited to blood; tissue repertoires likely differ.

This CDR3 comprises 11 residues. Trimming removed 5 bases at V and 0 bases at J, with 2 bases between. The germline CDR1 and CDR2 sequences are SGHTA and FQGNSA. Here immunoSEQ multiplex PCR was the method, and the copy in TCRdb shows in-frame clones only, minus some. The profile shows fewer than 200,000 clones, 80% to 95% of them singletons. This clone was found a few times. Antigen: not known. The donors, healthy adults who were HIV-negative, had experienced no recent acute infections or vaccinations. All participating donors were Caucasian adults from Nashville, Tennessee. This chain connects TRBV7-2 to TRBJ2-7; unclear D gene. What was sequenced was naive CD4+ T cells sorted from blood. As to subset: CD45RA+ positively selected. The receptor was isolated from a woman aged 30 to 39 in good health. CDR3: CASSPSYEQYF. Written as DNA, the CDR3 is TGTGCCAGCAGCCCCTCCTACGAGCAGTACTTC.